The T cell receptor (beta chain) described here comes from a study of tumour-infiltrating T cells in Burkitt lymphoma. On the study more broadly: Overall and progression-free survival were predicted by productive clonality.

TCRdb keeps only in-frame clones here, not all; method: immunoSEQ multiplex PCR. Of about 6,000 clones in the sample, about 15% are singletons; the top ten hold approximately 14%. A few counts support this clone. The receptor's source is a human donor with diffuse large B-cell lymphoma. The sequencing input was tumor tissue.

In DNA, the CDR3 is TGCGCCAGCAGCTACCTCAGTATTGGGCTGGGGGAGACCCAGTACTTC. Amino acid sequence: CASSYLSIGLGETQYF. The chain combines TRBV5-1 with TRBJ2-5; D remains ambiguous. The ends were cut back, 3 bases at V and 5 bases at J, with 20 bases in the middle. Germline V gene data show CDR1 as SGHRS and CDR2 as YFSETQ. This CDR3 is built from 16 residues.